These 18 T cell receptor beta chains originate from one sample sequenced in a study of T cell responses to AZD1222 COVID-19 vaccine. Produced via immunoSEQ multiplex PCR; TCRdb's table is partial and in-frame only. In the table there are 130,000 to 150,000 clones, about 86% of which are singletons. Material: peripheral blood, obtained 28 days after the second AZD1222 dose. Every receptor here comes from an adult who received the AZD1222 COVID-19 vaccine.

The J gene is TRBJ2-1, the V gene TRBV5-1; D gene unclear. The CDR3 totals 13 residues. V gave up 4 bases and J gave up 6 bases, with 11 bases separating them. Germline V gives CDR1 SGHRS, CDR2 YFSETQ. DNA of the CDR3: TGCGCCAGCAGCACCATAGCCCCCAATGAGCAGTTCTTC. This encodes CASSTIAPNEQFF.

V and J are TRBV6-5 and TRBJ1-4; 8 bases line up with TRBD1. Germline V lookup: CDR1 MNHEY, CDR2 SVGAGI. The CDR3 loop spans 15 amino acids. Trimming at V came to 4 bases and at J to 8 bases, leaving 9 bases not matched to a gene. Written as DNA, the CDR3 is TGTGCCAGCAGTTTCACTAGACAGGGGTGGGAAAAACTGTTTTTT. The encoded protein is CASSFTRQGWEKLFF.

The chain has TRBV25-1 and TRBJ2-7; D is unresolved. Trimming removed 0 bases from V and 5 bases from J, with 14 bases in between. The CDR3 sequence is 15 residues long. Germline CDR1 is MGHDK and CDR2 is SYGVNS. CDR3 in amino acids: CASSEYGSAAHEQYF. In DNA, the CDR3 is TGTGCCAGCAGTGAATACGGTTCCGCGGCCCACGAGCAGTACTTC.

This clone was observed a single time. The chain combines TRBV11-2 with TRBJ2-7, with 7 nucleotides matching TRBD2. V lost 0 bases, J lost 2 bases, and 7 bases stayed unmatched. The CDR3 is made up of 16 amino acids. CDR1 and CDR2 from the germline V gene are SGHAT and FQNNGV. CDR3 DNA: TGTGCCAGCAGCTTAGAGGCTAGCGGATACCCCTACGAGCAGTACTTC. Protein product: CASSLEASGYPYEQYF.

J is TRBJ2-7 and V is TRBV12-3 or TRBV12-4, with D possibly TRBD1 on 5 matching bases. The CDR3 is 13 amino acids. V gave up 3 bases and J gave up 3 bases, with 9 bases separating them. CDR3 DNA sequence: TGTGCCAGCAGTTTTCAGGGAAACTACGAGCAGTACTTC. Protein: CASSFQGNYEQYF.

The chain recombines TRBV18 with TRBJ2-7; D possibly corresponds to TRBD2 (5 bases). V lost 0 bases and J 2 bases, leaving 8 bases between the germline ends. The CDR3 is made up of 14 amino acids. From germline, CDR1 is KGHSH and CDR2 LQKENI. The CDR3 here is CASSPPTGAYEQYF. CDR3 nucleotides: TGTGCCAGCTCACCACCCACCGGGGCCTACGAGCAGTACTTC.

As regards this clone: Within the sample, other DNA sequences also encode this same CDR3. This sequence joins TRBV24-1 and TRBJ1-4; D gene uncertain. Germline CDR1 reads KGHDR; CDR2 reads SFDVKD. The V and J ends lost 0 bases and 5 bases respectively, with 0 bases between them. This CDR3 contains 12 residues. The chain's CDR3 is CATSDLNEKLFF. In nucleotides, the CDR3 is TGTGCCACCAGTGATTTGAATGAAAAACTGTTTTTT.

This chain uses TRBV27 with TRBJ1-5, with TRBD1 identical over 11 bases. Germline CDR1 reads MNHEY; CDR2 reads SMNVEV (reference sequence). The CDR3 is 16 amino acids. Germline trimming cut 2 bases from V and 3 bases from J; bases unmatched to any gene: 3. CDR3 DNA sequence: TGTGCCAGCAGTTTAGGGACAGGGGGGCCCAATCAGCCCCAGCATTTT. Translation gives CASSLGTGGPNQPQHF.

This clone showed up just a few times. V usage is TRBV7-2 and J usage is TRBJ1-4; unclear D gene. CDR1 is SGHTA and CDR2 is FQGNSA in the germline V gene. The CDR3 is 14 residues long. V lost 3 bases and J lost 2, with 7 bases in between. The CDR3 region is CASSFTGTNEKLFF. The CDR3 DNA is TGTGCCAGCAGCTTCACGGGCACTAATGAAAAACTGTTTTTT.

The gene calls are TRBV2 and TRBJ2-1; 8 positions agree with TRBD2. The CDR3 runs to 15 residues. After removal of 3 bases from V and 6 bases from J, the junction contained 7 bases not matched to a gene. Germline V lookup: CDR1 SNHLY, CDR2 FYNNEI. The CDR3 loop is CASSDRASGSNEQFF. DNA of the CDR3: TGTGCCAGCAGTGATAGGGCTAGCGGGTCCAATGAGCAGTTCTTC.

This chain joins TRBV2 and TRBJ2-1; 9 positions match TRBD2. The CDR3 runs 16 residues. V was pared by 3 bases and J by 6 bases, with 9 bases of the junction left unmatched. Germline loops: CDR1 SNHLY, CDR2 FYNNEI. The CDR3 sequence is CASSDEVLAGTNEQFF. The DNA of the CDR3 is TGTGCCAGCAGTGATGAAGTCCTAGCGGGAACCAATGAGCAGTTCTTC.

J is TRBJ2-6 and V is TRBV25-1; weak D call: TRBD2 (6 bases). Trimming removed 5 bases from V and 2 bases from J, with 10 bases in between. CDR1 is MGHDK and CDR2 is SYGVNS in the germline V gene. The CDR3 contains 15 residues. The CDR3 bases are TGTGCCAGCAGTTCCGCTAGCGCTGGGGCCAACGTCCTGACTTTC. Amino acid sequence: CASSSASAGANVLTF.

The chain carries TRBV6-5 and TRBJ1-1; 7 nucleotides agree with TRBD1. In germline, CDR1 is MNHEY, CDR2 SVGAGI. This CDR3 is 11 amino acids long. Trimming at V came to 2 bases and at J to 13 bases, leaving 4 bases not matched to a gene. The CDR3 coding sequence is TGTGCCAGCAGTTACATGACAGGGTTTTTCTTT. The encoded protein is CASSYMTGFFF.

The chain is built from TRBV5-1 and TRBJ2-1, with 8 positions matching TRBD1. Germline V gives CDR1 SGHRS, CDR2 YFSETQ. This CDR3 has 16 residues. Trimming took 0 bases from V and 2 from J; bases not matched to a gene: 4. The CDR3, as DNA: TGCGCCAGCAGCTTGGTCCGGACAGGGACCTACAATGAGCAGTTCTTC. Translation gives CASSLVRTGTYNEQFF.

The chain combines TRBV6-5 with TRBJ2-1, with D perhaps matching TRBD1 (5 bases). V lost 2 bases and J lost 4, with 12 bases in between. The CDR3 is 15 residues long. The V gene's germline CDR1 is MNHEY and CDR2 SVGAGI. CDR3 in amino acids: CASSYDSEGYNEQFF. The CDR3 DNA follows: TGTGCCAGCAGTTACGACAGCGAAGGGTACAATGAGCAGTTCTTC.

The chain carries TRBV9 and TRBJ2-6; D ambiguous. Trimming shortened V by 0 bases and J by 0 bases, and 13 bases separated the two germline ends. Germline V gene data show CDR1 as SGDLS and CDR2 as YYNGEE. This CDR3 has 18 residues. The CDR3 loop is CASSVGAGRLSGANVLTF. The CDR3 DNA reads TGTGCCAGCAGCGTAGGGGCAGGCCGTCTCTCTGGGGCCAACGTCCTGACTTTC.

In its sample, this clone was seen once. At one boundary the junction diverges from the germline segment, which might be a read error. The rearrangement links TRBV23-1 to TRBJ2-7; D is unclear. TRBV23-1 is given ORF status, its function remaining uncertain. CDR3 length: 14 amino acids. DNA for the CDR3: TGCGCCAGTAGTCCGAGTTTGAAGGTTTGGGAGCAGTACTTC. It yields the protein CASSPSLKVWEQYF.

The chain combines TRBV21-1 with TRBJ1-5. TRBV21-1 is classified as a pseudogene. The CDR3 totals 14 residues. The CDR3 spells CATKDGLIYQPQHF. CDR3 coding DNA: TGTGCCACAAAGGACGGACTGATCTATCAGCCCCAGCATTTT.